Each of the 30 T cell receptor beta chains below was sequenced from the same sample in a study of blood T cell repertoires in COVID-19 (dated by TCRdb to the early 2020s). Preparation of the library involved the immunoSEQ multiplex PCR assay. What TCRdb holds here is the immuneACCESS table cut down to in-frame rearrangements. Part of the clones is not present; checked against another copy, under half of the missing clones reflect an unresolved V gene, and the others are unexplained. The sample data list about 310,000 clones, and about nine tenths of these were observed just once. 1% of the sample is in the top ten clones. Sequenced input: peripheral blood. The receptor set was obtained from a man aged 45-65 years with active or convalescent COVID-19.

The chain couples TRBV19 to TRBJ2-1; TRBD1 aligns across 10 bases. Germline-derived CDR1 and CDR2 are LNHDA and SQIVND (reference sequence). V shed 6 bases, J shed 4 bases, and the junction held 6 bases outside the gene matches. The CDR3 spans 15 residues. For the CDR3, the DNA is TGTGCCAGTAGCAAGACAGGGGGCGCTTACAATGAGCAGTTCTTC. Amino acid sequence: CASSKTGGAYNEQFF.

Comments on this clone: Other DNA sequences in this specimen translate into the identical CDR3. This rearrangement joins TRBV5-1 to TRBJ2-6; possible D gene TRBD2, 6 bases. Germline V CDR1 and CDR2: SGHRS, YFSETQ. The ends were cut back, 4 bases at V and 3 bases at J, with 11 bases in the middle. There are 15 residues in the CDR3. The CDR3 bases are TGCGCCAGCAGCCTCGGGCGGGGTGGGGCCAACGTCCTGACTTTC. Residues: CASSLGRGGANVLTF.

The V gene is TRBV6-2 or TRBV6-3, the J gene TRBJ1-1; the D is unclear. The germline CDR1 and CDR2 sequences are MNHEY and SVGEGT. The CDR3 totals 12 residues. Trimming shortened V by 5 bases and J by 0 bases, and 4 bases separated the two germline ends. The CDR3 coding sequence is TGTGCCAGCAGTCTTATGAACACTGAAGCTTTCTTT. Amino acids: CASSLMNTEAFF.

The gene calls are TRBV3-1 (or the pseudogene TRBV3-2) and TRBJ2-1; 12 nucleotides line up with TRBD2. The CDR3 runs 18 residues. The V segment lost 1 base and the J segment 7 bases; nucleotides outside the gene matches: 11. CDR1 is LGHDT, CDR2 YNNKEL, per germline (reference sequence). The CDR3 sequence is CASSQGLAGVLGSNEQFF. The CDR3 nucleotides are TGTGCCAGCAGCCAAGGACTAGCGGGAGTTCTGGGTTCGAATGAGCAGTTCTTC.

The V and J genes are TRBV11-2 and TRBJ1-3, with D unresolved. The V gene lost 0 bases and the J gene lost 8 bases, with 5 bases spanning the gap. The germline gives CDR1 SGHAT, CDR2 FQNNGV. The CDR3 extends over 12 amino acids. CDR3 protein: CASSLEGYTIYF. CDR3 bases: TGTGCCAGCAGCTTAGAGGGCTACACCATATATTTT.

The chain couples TRBV28 to TRBJ2-2; 10 bases line up with TRBD1. This CDR3 is 16 amino acids long. V lost 6 bases and J lost 4; bases outside the gene matches: 8. The V gene's germline CDR1 is MDHEN and CDR2 SYDVKM. CDR3: CASSRRQGAFTGELFF. CDR3 nucleotides: TGTGCCAGCAGCCGACGACAGGGGGCGTTCACCGGGGAGCTGTTTTTT.

This clone was seen a single time. The V call is TRBV11-2, the J call TRBJ1-6; no reliable D call. V lost 5 bases and J 7 bases, leaving 9 bases between the germline ends. CDR1 and CDR2 (germline): SGHAT, FQNNGV. This CDR3 has 13 amino acids. This chain's CDR3 is CASSSGENSPLHF. The CDR3 coding sequence is TGTGCCAGCAGCAGTGGTGAGAATTCACCCCTCCACTTT.

The V gene is TRBV29-1, the J gene TRBJ1-1, with no clear D. This CDR3 region has 13 residues. The ends were cut back, 3 bases at V and 0 bases at J, with 8 bases in the middle. CDR1 is SQVTM, CDR2 ANQGSEA, per germline. The DNA of the CDR3 is TGCAGCGTTGAGAAGAGTATGAACACTGAAGCTTTCTTT. This gives the protein CSVEKSMNTEAFF.

This chain connects TRBV24-1 to TRBJ2-1; 9 bases are a match to TRBD2. Germline assignment: CDR1 KGHDR and CDR2 SFDVKD. This CDR3 is built from 15 residues. The V and J ends lost 1 base and 9 bases, in that order; junction bases with no gene match: 6. As DNA, the CDR3 is TGTGCCACCAGTGATTTAGCAGCGGGGGGAAGTGAGCAGTTCTTC. Its translation: CATSDLAAGGSEQFF.

V gene TRBV5-1 combines with J gene TRBJ1-2, with no clear D. Trimming shortened V by 0 bases and J by 7 bases, and 13 bases separated the two germline ends. The CDR3 covers 14 residues. Germline CDR1 SGHRS, CDR2 YFSETQ. DNA of the CDR3: TGCGCCAGCAGCTTGGGTCGGGGTGTGAGTGGCTACACCTTC. As protein: CASSLGRGVSGYTF.

This chain links TRBV4-3 with TRBJ2-2, with TRBD2 matching 9 bases. CDR3 size: 15 residues. V gave up 2 bases and J gave up 6 bases; unmatched junction bases: 4. CDR1 and CDR2 from the germline V gene are LGHNA and YSLEER. The CDR3 loop reads CASSQPGTSPGELFF. In DNA, the CDR3 is TGCGCCAGCAGCCAACCCGGGACTAGCCCCGGGGAGCTGTTTTTT.

CDR3 DNA sequence: TGTGCCAGCGTCCGGGGTGCTGGAAACACCATATATTTT. Its translation: CASVRGAGNTIYF. This chain links TRBV12-3 or TRBV12-4 with TRBJ1-3, with unresolved D. V was shortened by 8 bases and J by 2 bases, with 10 bases between the two germline ends. The CDR3 is 13 amino acids.

The CDR3 sequence: CASSLPDRNTEAFF. The CDR3 DNA is TGTGCCAGCAGCCTCCCGGACAGGAACACTGAAGCTTTCTTT. The chain is built from TRBV7-9 and TRBJ1-1, with a weak D call TRBD1 (6 bases). The CDR3 length is 14 residues. V lost 5 bases and J lost 1, with 11 bases in between. The germline V gene encodes CDR1 SEHNR and CDR2 FQNEAQ (reference sequence).

This clone was seen only once. This chain links TRBV18 with TRBJ1-3; D is undetermined. V was shortened by 3 bases and J by 0 bases, with 9 bases between the two germline ends. The CDR3 has 15 residues. The germline V gene has CDR1 KGHSH and CDR2 LQKENI. DNA of the CDR3: TGTGCCAGCTCACCGTCCCAGTTCTCTGGAAACACCATATATTTT. Translated: CASSPSQFSGNTIYF.

The rearrangement joins TRBV10-3 to TRBJ2-7; 13 nucleotides align to TRBD2. Germline CDR1 reads ENHRY; CDR2 reads SYGVKD. Trimming removed 5 bases from V and 4 bases from J; junction bases left unmatched: 2. This CDR3 is 14 amino acids long. CDR3 DNA: TGTGCCATCAGTAGGACTAGCGGGGGATACGAGCAGTACTTC. The encoded protein is CAISRTSGGYEQYF.

The gene calls are TRBV9 and TRBJ1-2; D unclear. The length of the CDR3 is 13 residues. CDR1 is SGDLS and CDR2 is YYNGEE in the germline V gene. V was trimmed by 1 base and J by 2 bases, leaving 6 bases between them. The CDR3 reads CASSVQHNYGYTF. In nucleotides, the CDR3 is TGTGCCAGCAGCGTACAACACAACTATGGCTACACCTTC.

The chain couples TRBV24-1 to TRBJ2-3; 8 bases match TRBD1. This CDR3 is built from 17 residues. The V gene end was trimmed by 2 bases and the J gene end by 6 bases; junction bases not matched to a gene: 12. CDR1 KGHDR and CDR2 SFDVKD come from the germline V gene. This CDR3 is CATSDSAYGQGGDTQYF. CDR3 bases: TGTGCCACCAGTGATTCCGCCTACGGACAGGGTGGGGATACGCAGTATTTT.

This chain uses TRBV29-1 with TRBJ2-1; 8 nucleotides match TRBD2. Germline lookup yields CDR1 SQVTM and CDR2 ANQGSEA. Trimming at V came to 6 bases and at J to 2 bases, leaving 6 bases not matched to a gene. The CDR3 loop spans 14 amino acids. CDR3 loop: CSVVAGLAYNEQFF. The CDR3 DNA reads as TGCAGCGTCGTAGCGGGATTAGCCTACAATGAGCAGTTCTTC.

This clone occurred a few times. The V gene is TRBV7-2, the J gene TRBJ1-2; 8 positions match TRBD1. CDR1 and CDR2 (germline): SGHTA, FQGNSA. Trimming cost V 5 bases and J 3 bases; bases outside gene matches: 5. CDR3 length equals 14 residues. This chain's CDR3 is CASSPSGGDYGYTF. The CDR3 DNA sequence: TGTGCCAGCAGCCCCTCAGGGGGCGACTATGGCTACACCTTC.

The chain links TRBV9 to TRBJ1-1, with unresolved D. The germline gives CDR1 SGDLS, CDR2 YYNGEE. The CDR3 spans 13 residues. V lost 1 base and J lost 8, with 12 bases in between. The CDR3: CASSVSPTAEAFF. CDR3 coding DNA: TGTGCCAGCAGCGTAAGTCCGACTGCGGAAGCTTTCTTT.

This chain links TRBV18 with TRBJ1-3; 10 bases fit TRBD1. V shed 5 bases and J 2 bases; nucleotides not matched to a gene: 3. The length of the CDR3 is 15 residues. Germline CDR1 and CDR2: KGHSH and LQKENI. CDR3 protein: CASSNDRGPGNTIYF. The CDR3 coding sequence is TGTGCCAGCTCAAATGACAGGGGGCCTGGAAACACCATATATTTT. Variable domain in full (rest from reference TRBV18 and TRBJ1-3): NAGVMQNPRHLVRRRGQEARLRCSPMKGHSHVYWYRQLPEEGLKFMVYLQKENIIDESGMPKERFSAEFPKEGPSILRIQQVVRGDSAAYFCASSNDRGPGNTIYFGEGSWLTVV.

The chain uses TRBV6-5 and TRBJ1-1; 7 bases align to TRBD1. Losses at the gene ends were 2 bases for V and 5 bases for J; bases not matched to a gene: 2. The CDR3 spans 13 residues. The germline V gene has CDR1 MNHEY and CDR2 SVGAGI. The DNA for the CDR3 is TGTGCCAGCAGTTACCTACAGGGGACTGAAGCTTTCTTT. Its protein is CASSYLQGTEAFF.

This chain connects TRBV19 to TRBJ1-2, with TRBD1 matching over 8 bases. The CDR3 loop spans 15 amino acids. The V gene end was trimmed by 7 bases and the J gene end by 4 bases; junction bases not matched to a gene: 11. CDR1 and CDR2 (germline): LNHDA, SQIVND (reference sequence). The CDR3 is CASTPSDRALYGYTF. The CDR3 nucleotides are TGTGCCAGTACCCCCTCGGACAGGGCTCTCTATGGCTACACCTTC.

The V and J genes are TRBV6-6 and TRBJ2-7; D possibly corresponds to TRBD1 (6 bases). Per germline, CDR1 MNHNY and CDR2 SVGAGI (reference sequence). The CDR3 runs 16 residues. V was clipped by 6 bases and J by 6 bases, with 24 bases between them. The CDR3 DNA follows: TGTGCCAGCAGGGGACAAGTGCCACCCGATGAGGGCGAGCAGTACTTC. Its protein product is CASRGQVPPDEGEQYF.

The V and J genes are TRBV7-9 and TRBJ1-5; D remains unclear. This CDR3 region has 13 residues. Trimming shortened V by 0 bases and J by 4 bases, and 4 bases separated the two germline ends. CDR1 and CDR2 from the germline V gene are SEHNR and FQNEAQ (reference sequence). The DNA of the CDR3 is TGTGCCAGCAGCTTAGCTAGTAATCAGCCCCAGCATTTT. Residues: CASSLASNQPQHF.

On this clone: This CDR3 is also generated by other DNA sequences in the sample. The chain carries TRBV28 and TRBJ1-5, with TRBD1 identical over 10 bases. The CDR3 length is 16 residues. V shed 3 bases and J 5 bases; nucleotides not matched to a gene: 7. Germline CDR1 reads MDHEN; CDR2 reads SYDVKM. The CDR3 reads CASSFSRDRGDQPQHF. The CDR3 DNA follows: TGTGCCAGCAGTTTTAGCCGGGACAGGGGCGATCAGCCCCAGCATTTT.

The J gene is TRBJ2-3, the V gene TRBV29-1; 8 nucleotides align to TRBD2. J gave up 1 base and V 8 bases, and 11 bases lay outside the gene matches. CDR1 and CDR2 (germline): SQVTM, ANQGSEA. The CDR3 runs to 15 residues. CDR3 nucleotide sequence: TGCAGCACTCCCGGGGGGGCGGACGGCACAGATACGCAGTATTTT. Its protein is CSTPGGADGTDTQYF.

V usage is TRBV5-1 and J usage is TRBJ1-2; D gene uncertain. The V gene's germline CDR1 is SGHRS and CDR2 YFSETQ. With 0 bases removed from V and 0 bases from J, the gap between germline ends came to 6 bases. The CDR3 spans 14 residues. CDR3 DNA: TGCGCCAGCAGCTTGGACAGACCTAACTATGGCTACACCTTC. Translation gives CASSLDRPNYGYTF.

This rearrangement joins TRBV6-1 to TRBJ2-7, with 13 bases identical to TRBD2. Trimming removed 0 bases from V and 3 bases from J; junction bases left unmatched: 8. This CDR3 region has 18 residues. Germline V lookup: CDR1 MNHNS, CDR2 SASEGT. The DNA for the CDR3 is TGTGCCAGCAGTGAAGCTTGGACTAGCGGGAGCCGGAGCTACGAGCAGTACTTC. This codes for CASSEAWTSGSRSYEQYF.

The chain links TRBV24-1 to TRBJ2-3; 11 nucleotides match TRBD1. The CDR3 loop spans 16 amino acids. Germline V gene data show CDR1 as KGHDR and CDR2 as SFDVKD. With 3 bases clipped from V and 3 bases from J, the junction kept 4 bases outside the gene matches. CDR3 protein: CATSDTDRGRTDTQYF. DNA for the CDR3: TGTGCCACCAGTGATACGGACAGGGGGCGTACAGATACGCAGTATTTT.